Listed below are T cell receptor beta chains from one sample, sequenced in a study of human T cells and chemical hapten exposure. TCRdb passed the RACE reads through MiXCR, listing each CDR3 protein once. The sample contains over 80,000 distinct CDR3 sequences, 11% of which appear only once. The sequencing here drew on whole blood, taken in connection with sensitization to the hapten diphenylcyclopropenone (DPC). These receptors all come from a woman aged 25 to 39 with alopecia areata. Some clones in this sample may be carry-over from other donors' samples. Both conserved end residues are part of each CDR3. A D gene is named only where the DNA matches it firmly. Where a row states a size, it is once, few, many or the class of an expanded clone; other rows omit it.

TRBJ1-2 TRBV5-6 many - TGTGCCAGCAGCTTGCCGGTTAACTATGGCTACACCTTC CASSLPVNYGYTF
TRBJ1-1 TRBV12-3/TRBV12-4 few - TGTGCCAGCAGTTTGACAGACACTGAAGCTTTCTTT CASSLTDTEAFF
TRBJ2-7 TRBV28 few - TGTGCCAGCAGCCTCTTGTTCGAGCAGTACTTC CASSLLFEQYF
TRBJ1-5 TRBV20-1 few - TGCAGTGCTAGCGGCCATAGCAATCAGCCCCAGCATTTT CSASGHSNQPQHF
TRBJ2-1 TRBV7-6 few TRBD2 TGTGCCAGCAGCCGACAAGCGACTAGCGGGCACTCCTACAATGAGCAGTTCTTC CASSRQATSGHSYNEQFF
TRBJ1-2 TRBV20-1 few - TGCAGTGCTAGGCGAACAGCTTCTAACTATGGCTACACCTTC CSARRTASNYGYTF
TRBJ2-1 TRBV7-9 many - TGTGCCAGCAGCTTGACTGTCGCCGAGCAGTTCTTC CASSLTVAEQFF
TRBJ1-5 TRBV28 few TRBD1 TGTGCCAGCAGTTTGGGACAGGGCGAAAAGGAGCCCCAGCATTTT CASSLGQGEKEPQHF
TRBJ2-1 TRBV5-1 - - TGCGCCAGCAGTCCGGAGGGTCCCCCAGACTACAATGAGCAGTTCTTC CASSPEGPPDYNEQFF
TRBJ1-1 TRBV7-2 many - TGTGCCAGCAGCTTAAATACCCTTGAAGCTTTCTTT CASSLNTLEAFF
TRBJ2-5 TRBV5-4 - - TGTGCCAGCAGCAGAGGGGTGAGAGAGACCCAGTACTTC CASSRGVRETQYF
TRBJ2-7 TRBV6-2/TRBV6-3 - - TGTGCCAGCAGTTATCCCAGGGCAACCTACGAGCAGTACTTC CASSYPRATYEQYF
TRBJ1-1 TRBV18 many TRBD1 TGTGCCAGCTCACCGGGACAGGGGGGGACTGAAGCTTTCTTT CASSPGQGGTEAFF
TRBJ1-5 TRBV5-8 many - TGTGCCAGCAGGTTCGTAGGGGAGAATCGGCCCCAGCATTTT CASRFVGENRPQHF
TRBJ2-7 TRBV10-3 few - TGTGCCATCAGAAGGGATGTTTCGTACGAGCAGTACTTC CAIRRDVSYEQYF
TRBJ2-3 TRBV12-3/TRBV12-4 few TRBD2 TGTGCCAGCAGTCCAGGGACTAGCGAGAGCACAGATACGCAGTATTTT CASSPGTSESTDTQYF
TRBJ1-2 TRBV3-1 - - TGTGCCAGCAGCCCTAGGGTTTCGCGGTATGGCTACACCTTC CASSPRVSRYGYTF
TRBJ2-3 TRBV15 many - TGTGCCACCAGCAGAGATCGGGCAGTCACTAGCACAGATACGCAGTATTTT CATSRDRAVTSTDTQYF
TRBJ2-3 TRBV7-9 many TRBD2 TGTGCCAGCAGCCCACGGGGACTAGCGGGAGAGAGCACAGATACGCAGTATTTT CASSPRGLAGESTDTQYF
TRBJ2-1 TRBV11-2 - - TGTGCCAGCAGCTTTCTGGGGGAGGTGATGGAGCAGTTCTTC CASSFLGEVMEQFF
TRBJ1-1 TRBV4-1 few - TGCGCCAGCAGCCAAACCGGGACATCGAACACTGAAGCTTTCTTT CASSQTGTSNTEAFF
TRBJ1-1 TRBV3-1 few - TGTGCCAGCAGCCAAGAGAGCAGGTACACTGAAGCTTTCTTT CASSQESRYTEAFF
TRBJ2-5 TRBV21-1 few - TGTGCCAGCGGCCAGACTAGCGGGCCCAAAGAGACCCAGTACTTC CASGQTSGPKETQYF
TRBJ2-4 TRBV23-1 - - TGCGCCAGCAGTCGGCGGAAGTGCAAAAACATTCAGTACTTC CASSRRKCKNIQYF